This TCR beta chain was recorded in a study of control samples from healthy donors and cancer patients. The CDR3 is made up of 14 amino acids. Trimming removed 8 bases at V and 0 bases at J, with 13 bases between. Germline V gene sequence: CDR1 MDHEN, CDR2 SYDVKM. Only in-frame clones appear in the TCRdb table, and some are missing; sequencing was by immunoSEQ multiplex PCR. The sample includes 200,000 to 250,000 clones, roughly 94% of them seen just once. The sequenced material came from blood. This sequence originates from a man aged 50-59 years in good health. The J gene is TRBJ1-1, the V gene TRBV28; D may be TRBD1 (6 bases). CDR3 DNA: TGTGCCAGCGTAAACAGGGAACTGAACACTGAAGCTTTCTTT. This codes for CASVNRELNTEAFF. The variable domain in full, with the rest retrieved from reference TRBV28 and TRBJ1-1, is DVKVTQSSRYLVKRTGEKVFLECVQDMDHENMFWYRQDPGLGLRLIYFSYDVKMKEKGDIPEGYSVSREKKERFSLILESASTNQTSMYLCASVNRELNTEAFFGQGTRLTVV.